This TCR beta chain originates from a study of T-cell memory formation after mild COVID-19. The study's findings and limits: While clones contracting from day 15 to 85 were balanced between CD4 and CD8, later expanders leaned CD4+.

From 5'RACE with constant-segment primers came TCR alpha and TCR beta cDNA libraries that carried sample barcodes and UMIs. TCRdb reprocessed the 5' RACE reads via MiXCR and lists one record per CDR3 protein. The sample contains roughly 110,000 distinct CDR3 sequences, roughly 12% of which appear only once. The CDR3 loop spans 15 amino acids. Germline assignment: CDR1 SNHLY and CDR2 FYNNEI. The V gene lost 7 bases and the J gene lost 10 bases, with 23 bases spanning the gap. This clonotype was seen only a few times. Its antigen remains unknown. The V and J genes are TRBV2 and TRBJ2-1; perhaps TRBD2 as D (5 bases). This TCR was recovered from an adult woman who had mild COVID-19 (a few samples of this study predate the infection). Cell type and time point are not known. Sequencing was carried out using PBMCs or a T cell subset sorted from them (not recorded which). As DNA, the CDR3 is TGTGCCAGCAAGGTCGCGGAGGCCGCACCACAGGAGCAGTTCTTC. This codes for CASKVAEAAPQEQFF.